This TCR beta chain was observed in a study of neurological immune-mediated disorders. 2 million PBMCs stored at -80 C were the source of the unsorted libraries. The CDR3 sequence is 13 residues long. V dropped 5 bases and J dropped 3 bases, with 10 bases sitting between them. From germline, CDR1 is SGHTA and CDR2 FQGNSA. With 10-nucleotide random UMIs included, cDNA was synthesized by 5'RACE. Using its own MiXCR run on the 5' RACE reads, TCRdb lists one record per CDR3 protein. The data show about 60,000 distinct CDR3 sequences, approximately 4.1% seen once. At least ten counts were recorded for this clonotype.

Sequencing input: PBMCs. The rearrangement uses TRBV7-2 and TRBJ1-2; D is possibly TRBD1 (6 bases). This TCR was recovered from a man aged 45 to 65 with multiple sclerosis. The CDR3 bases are TGTGCCAGCAGCACCCGACAGGACTATGGCTACACCTTC. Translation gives CASSTRQDYGYTF.